This TCR beta chain is from a study of cytomegalovirus exposure and HLA in healthy donors. General study results and limits: HLA allele associations emerged for roughly 17,000 TCR beta sequences in a later analysis, at 0.05 false discovery rate.

In the PCR, 60 Vbeta and 13 Jbeta primers were used. Measured with immunoSEQ multiplex PCR; TCRdb has only the in-frame clones, and not every one. With 150,000 or so clones in the sample, the ten largest clones hold roughly 2%. Points on this clone: What it binds is not known.

The sample taken for sequencing was PBMCs. The sequence came from a young man in good health and CMV-seronegative.

The CDR3, as DNA: TGTGCCAGCAGCTTAAGCAGGGTACTTGTCTCTGGGGCCAACGTCCTGACTTTC. Its translation is CASSLSRVLVSGANVLTF. V usage is TRBV7-8 and J usage is TRBJ2-6; the D gene is possibly TRBD1 (5 bases). V was shortened by 2 bases and J by 0 bases, with 14 bases between the two germline ends. This CDR3 is 18 amino acids long. Germline values: CDR1 SGHVS, CDR2 FQNEAQ.